This T cell receptor (beta chain) appears in the sequencing data of a study of OX40 agonist ivuxolimab in advanced cancers. Profiled with immunoSEQ multiplex PCR; TCRdb holds only in-frame clones, not every one. The sample lists some 60,000 clones, roughly nine tenths occurring once. From germline, CDR1 is SGHRS and CDR2 YFSETQ. Losses at the gene ends were 3 bases for V and 3 bases for J; bases not matched to a gene: 3. The CDR3 totals 15 residues. The sequences come from CD4+ or CD8+ T cells sorted from blood, collected in a trial of the OX40 agonist ivuxolimab. This clonotype originated in an adult with an advanced solid tumor such as melanoma, head and neck, liver or kidney cancer. V usage is TRBV5-1 and J usage is TRBJ2-1; 10 bases line up with TRBD2. The CDR3 nucleotides read TGCGCCAGCAGCTCTACTAGCGGGAACTACAATGAGCAGTTCTTC. It encodes CASSSTSGNYNEQFF.